A single sample is the source of the 13 T cell receptor beta chains below, sequenced in a study of graft-versus-host responses after intestinal transplantation. TCRdb keeps only in-frame clones here, not all; method: immunoSEQ multiplex PCR. The sample contains tens of thousands of clones, about 89% of which appear only once. The material was PBMCs, obtained roughly 660 days after intestinal transplant. These receptors were taken from a human patient who received an intestinal transplant, so some T cells may come from the graft donor.

V usage is TRBV6-1 and J usage is TRBJ1-5; D unresolved. The CDR3 spans 14 residues. Deletions cut 1 base from V and 6 bases from J, with 10 bases between. Germline V gene sequence: CDR1 MNHNS, CDR2 SASEGT. This chain's CDR3 is CASSEVWVLQPQHF. CDR3 DNA sequence: TGTGCCAGCAGTGAAGTGTGGGTCCTTCAGCCCCAGCATTTT.

The rearrangement links TRBV11-3 to TRBJ1-6; D not resolved. Trimming took 4 bases from V and 10 from J, leaving 17 bases between them. The CDR3 sequence is 15 residues long. The germline V gene encodes CDR1 SGHNT and CDR2 YENEEA. CDR3 amino acids: CASSSRRGYGSPLHF. CDR3 sequence (DNA): TGTGCCAGCAGCTCTCGGCGGGGTTATGGATCACCCCTCCACTTT.

The V and J genes are TRBV6-1 and TRBJ2-7, with D possibly being TRBD1 (6 bases). From germline, CDR1 is MNHNS and CDR2 SASEGT. This CDR3 comprises 15 residues. Trimming removed 9 bases at V and 1 base at J, with 19 bases between. CDR3 residues: CASLPTGSASYEQYF. For the CDR3, the DNA is TGTGCCAGTTTACCGACAGGTAGCGCGTCCTACGAGCAGTACTTC.

The chain couples TRBV6-5 to TRBJ1-6; D uncertain. The CDR3 sequence is 15 residues long. V gave up 10 bases and J gave up 4 bases, with 17 bases separating them. CDR1 and CDR2 from the germline V gene are MNHEY and SVGAGI. CDR3 DNA sequence: TGTGCCACCTCCTCTGGTTTCGGTTATAATTCACCCCTCCACTTT. This encodes CATSSGFGYNSPLHF.

V and J are TRBV5-8 and TRBJ2-7, with D hard to call. Looked up from germline, CDR1 is SGHTS and CDR2 is YDEGEE. V shed 6 bases and J shed 3 bases, with 16 bases lying between them. CDR3 size: 14 residues. CDR3 region: CASNVPGWIYEQYF. The CDR3 DNA reads TGTGCCAGCAACGTTCCCGGGTGGATCTACGAGCAGTACTTC.

The rearrangement links TRBV11-2 to TRBJ2-5; tentatively, D is TRBD2 (6 bases). Trimming cost V 1 base and J 4 bases, with 13 bases left between them. Germline loops: CDR1 SGHAT, CDR2 FQNNGV. The length of the CDR3 is 15 residues. This CDR3 is CASSLVGLKLETQYF. The CDR3 coding sequence is TGTGCCAGCAGCTTAGTGGGACTTAAACTAGAGACCCAGTACTTC.

The rearrangement joins TRBV2 to TRBJ2-1; the match to TRBD1 covers 7 bases. From germline, CDR1 is SNHLY and CDR2 FYNNEI. The CDR3 is made up of 15 amino acids. Unmatched junction bases numbered 10, after V lost 3 bases and J lost 8 bases. The CDR3 coding sequence is TGTGCCAGCAGTGATTCGACAGGGATCGTCGATGAGCAGTTCTTC. As protein: CASSDSTGIVDEQFF. The variable domain in full, completed from reference TRBV2 and TRBJ2-1, reads EPEVTQTPSHQVTQMGQEVILRCVPISNHLYFYWYRQILGQKVEFLVSFYNNEISEKSEIFDDQFSVERPDGSNFTLKIRSTKLEDSAMYFCASSDSTGIVDEQFFGPGTRLTVL.

The count of this clone is one. This chain uses TRBV5-1 with TRBJ1-4; D possibly corresponds to TRBD1 (6 bases). V was trimmed by 2 bases and J by 5 bases, leaving 10 bases between them. The CDR3 consists of 14 residues. The germline V gene encodes CDR1 SGHRS and CDR2 YFSETQ. The CDR3 nucleotides read TGCGCCAGCAGCTTACGGGACACAAATGAAAAACTGTTTTTT. Its translation is CASSLRDTNEKLFF.

The DNA of the CDR3 is TGTGCCAGCAGCGGGGCACCGGATCAGCCCCAGCATTTT. Protein product: CASSGAPDQPQHF. The rearrangement links TRBV5-6 to TRBJ1-5, with D tentatively TRBD1 (5 bases). V lost 4 bases to trimming and J lost 5 bases, with 10 bases between them. The CDR3 has 13 amino acids. Germline CDR1 reads SGHDT; CDR2 reads YYEEEE.

V and J are TRBV5-6 and TRBJ2-1; 9 bases line up with TRBD1. Germline lookup yields CDR1 SGHDT and CDR2 YYEEEE. Trimming at V came to 0 bases and at J to 6 bases, leaving 10 bases not matched to a gene. CDR3 size: 17 residues. The CDR3 loop reads CASSLEVGQGWTNEQFF. In DNA form, the CDR3 reads TGTGCCAGCAGCTTGGAGGTGGGACAGGGATGGACCAATGAGCAGTTCTTC.

The V call is TRBV5-4, the J call TRBJ1-4; D might be TRBD1 (5 bases). The V end lost 3 bases, the J end lost 2 bases, and 8 bases lay between the germline ends. Germline V CDR1 and CDR2: SGHNT, YYREEE (reference sequence). The length of the CDR3 is 14 residues. This CDR3 is CASSSGFTNEKLFF. The CDR3 region has the DNA TGTGCCAGCAGCTCAGGGTTCACTAATGAAAAACTGTTTTTT.

V is TRBV4-1 and J is TRBJ2-7, with D hard to call. Germline V gene lookup returns CDR1 MGHRA and CDR2 YSYEKL. The CDR3 runs 13 residues. Trimming took off 0 bases at V and 8 bases at J, with 11 bases between the two ends. Here the CDR3 reads CASSQDLDSKQYF. CDR3 in DNA: TGCGCCAGCAGCCAAGATCTTGACTCTAAGCAGTACTTC.

The V call is TRBV5-1, the J call TRBJ2-5; D gene ambiguous. The ends were cut back, 3 bases at V and 1 base at J, with 10 bases in the middle. CDR3 length equals 14 residues. Per germline, CDR1 SGHRS and CDR2 YFSETQ. The CDR3 DNA reads as TGCGCCAGCAGCTCGCCGAAGGGCCAAGAGACCCAGTACTTC. Translation gives CASSSPKGQETQYF.